This TCR beta chain emerged from a study of CD8 T cells in ankylosing spondylitis (dated by TCRdb to the late 2010s). About the study as a whole: The study profiled T cell receptor beta repertoires in healthy donors and ankylosing spondylitis patients to find disease-linked TCR variants. The whole study cohort included roughly 110 healthy donors and some 27 ankylosing spondylitis patients. Samples of peripheral blood were taken, and for ankylosing spondylitis patients, synovial fluid was collected as well.

Trimming at the junction amounts to 3 bases on V and 9 bases on J, and the germline ends lie 34 bases apart. Taken from cysteine to phenylalanine, the CDR3 has 20 residues. Left in the record is the CDR3 DNA by itself, 60 bases read in frame from the first base. CDR1 and CDR2 (SGHDT, YYEEEE) derive from the germline V gene. Sequencing used an Illumina HiSeq 2500. Quantitative 5'-RACE with molecular barcodes was used to prepare TCR beta libraries. From the authors' description of their analysis: A new computational method, built on a probabilistic model of VDJ rearrangement, was used to identify disease-linked TCR variants. Starting from the raw public reads, TCRdb applied fastp trimming at Q25, assembled clones with MiXCR and retained in-frame beta chains. Every entry covers one CDR3 protein and lists the most common genes and DNA from its rows. The V and J calls come from TCRdb's annotation, not from the publication. This sample gives about 130,000 distinct CDR3 sequences in total; roughly 8.8% of them show up just once. Clones ranked in the top ten supply roughly 3.3% of the sample.

Here is what the overall study found, with its caveats: Blood from ankylosing spondylitis patients appeared to be characterized by a TCR beta motif composed of roughly 8 highly homologous amino acid variants. Some motif variants were previously reported in synovial fluid and blood of reactive arthritis patients, suggesting common disease-initiation mechanisms. The disease-linked clones showed a CD8+ phenotype and occurred at relatively low frequencies in peripheral blood. The disease-linked clones were reported to be significantly enriched in matched synovial fluid samples from ankylosing spondylitis patients.

This clonotype was counted only a few times. Its antigen remains unidentified. Per-base qualities were not stored, and no clone one base away is much larger. Material: blood, either unsorted or a sorted T cell fraction (not recorded which). The origin of this receptor is a male donor with ankylosing spondylitis or in good health (not recorded which). This sequence uses TRBV5-6 and TRBJ2-1; the D call is tentative, TRBD1 or TRBD2, as each matches 6 bases. The DNA reads TGTGCCAGCAGCTCCTGGACCGGGACACACCTAGCTCGGAGGGGGGTTGAGCAGTTCTTC. This yields the protein CASSSWTGTHLARRGVEQFF.